Listed below are T cell receptor beta chains from one sample, sequenced in a study of T cells in Graves' hyperthyroidism and ophthalmopathy. TCRdb fed the multiplex PCR reads into MiXCR, producing one record per CDR3 protein. The sample has around 190,000 distinct CDR3 sequences; 17% are singletons. The sequenced material came from blood. These receptor sequences come from a woman aged 45 to 65 with Graves' hyperthyroidism. CDR3s include the opening cysteine and the closing phenylalanine or tryptophan. Each record gives: D gene, clone size, J gene, V gene, CDR3 protein, CDR3 DNA. D genes are given only for firm matches. Expanded clones get a size class; other rows say once, few or many, or leave the size out.

d_gene: NA; abundance: NA; j_gene: TRBJ1-1; v_gene: TRBV19; CDR3aa: CASTTLPGQAMNTEAFF; CDR3nt: TGTGCCAGTACCACACTCCCGGGACAAGCTATGAACACTGAAGCTTTCTTT
d_gene: NA; abundance: many; j_gene: TRBJ2-1; v_gene: TRBV12-3/TRBV12-4; CDR3aa: CASSFMNEQFF; CDR3nt: TGTGCCAGCAGTTTTATGAATGAGCAGTTCTTC
d_gene: NA; abundance: few; j_gene: TRBJ2-3; v_gene: TRBV15; CDR3aa: CATSREISDTQYF; CDR3nt: TGTGCCACCAGCAGGGAAATTTCGGATACGCAGTATTTT
d_gene: TRBD1; abundance: few; j_gene: TRBJ2-1; v_gene: TRBV7-9; CDR3aa: CASTRPGTEGVQFF; CDR3nt: TGTGCCAGCACTCGGCCGGGGACAGAGGGAGTACAGTTCTTC
d_gene: NA; abundance: many; j_gene: TRBJ1-1; v_gene: TRBV7-2; CDR3aa: CASSLRAGNTEAFF; CDR3nt: TGTGCCAGCAGCCTAAGGGCGGGGAACACTGAAGCTTTCTTT
d_gene: NA; abundance: NA; j_gene: TRBJ1-2; v_gene: TRBV5-5; CDR3aa: CASSLGGGTHYGYTF; CDR3nt: TGTGCCAGCAGCTTGGGCGGCGGGACGCACTATGGCTACACCTTC
d_gene: TRBD2; abundance: NA; j_gene: TRBJ2-1; v_gene: TRBV19; CDR3aa: CASSLLAGVWNEQFF; CDR3nt: TGTGCCAGTAGTTTACTAGCGGGAGTTTGGAATGAGCAGTTCTTC
d_gene: NA; abundance: NA; j_gene: TRBJ2-3; v_gene: TRBV11-2; CDR3aa: CASSPFTSTDTQYF; CDR3nt: TGTGCCAGCAGCCCTTTCACTAGCACAGATACGCAGTATTTT
d_gene: TRBD1; abundance: NA; j_gene: TRBJ1-2; v_gene: TRBV14; CDR3aa: CASSQTGFGYTF; CDR3nt: TGTGCCAGCAGCCAGACAGGGTTTGGCTACACCTTC
d_gene: NA; abundance: few; j_gene: TRBJ1-5; v_gene: TRBV18; CDR3aa: CASSQDGFNQPQHF; CDR3nt: TGTGCCAGCTCACAGGACGGATTCAATCAGCCCCAGCATTTT
d_gene: TRBD1; abundance: many; j_gene: TRBJ1-6; v_gene: TRBV2; CDR3aa: CASSDQGQGNSPLHF; CDR3nt: TGTGCCAGCAGCGACCAGGGACAGGGAAACTCACCCCTCCACTTT
d_gene: NA; abundance: many; j_gene: TRBJ1-2; v_gene: TRBV7-8; CDR3aa: CASSLAGDITYGYTF; CDR3nt: TGTGCCAGCAGCTTAGCAGGAGACATCACCTATGGCTACACCTTC
d_gene: NA; abundance: many; j_gene: TRBJ1-1; v_gene: TRBV29-1; CDR3aa: CSVYPGHSNTEAFF; CDR3nt: TGCAGCGTTTATCCGGGACACTCGAACACTGAAGCTTTCTTT
d_gene: NA; abundance: NA; j_gene: TRBJ2-1; v_gene: TRBV12-3/TRBV12-4; CDR3aa: CASKLDNTGSRGDEQFF; CDR3nt: TGTGCCAGCAAACTCGATAACACGGGATCGAGAGGCGATGAGCAGTTCTTC
d_gene: NA; abundance: NA; j_gene: TRBJ2-1; v_gene: TRBV7-8; CDR3aa: CASSPLGGANNEQFF; CDR3nt: TGTGCCAGCAGCCCCCTTGGAGGGGCAAACAATGAGCAGTTCTTC
d_gene: NA; abundance: NA; j_gene: TRBJ2-7; v_gene: TRBV29-1; CDR3aa: CSAATGYEQYF; CDR3nt: TGCAGCGCCGCAACAGGGTACGAGCAGTACTTC
d_gene: NA; abundance: once; j_gene: TRBJ2-3; v_gene: TRBV7-3; CDR3aa: CASSLGDSRVTQYF; CDR3nt: TGTGCCAGCAGCTTAGGCGACTCAAGGGTTACGCAGTATTTT
d_gene: NA; abundance: NA; j_gene: TRBJ1-5; v_gene: TRBV19; CDR3aa: CASSIEGVTQHF; CDR3nt: TGTGCCAGTAGTATAGAGGGGGTGACCCAGCATTTT
d_gene: TRBD1; abundance: NA; j_gene: TRBJ1-1; v_gene: TRBV7-9; CDR3aa: CASSSDRDKEAFF; CDR3nt: TGTGCCAGCAGCTCCGACAGGGACAAAGAAGCTTTCTTT
d_gene: TRBD1; abundance: many; j_gene: TRBJ2-5; v_gene: TRBV7-2; CDR3aa: CASSLEVGTAIFKTQYF; CDR3nt: TGTGCCAGCAGCTTAGAGGTTGGGACAGCAATCTTCAAGACCCAGTACTTC